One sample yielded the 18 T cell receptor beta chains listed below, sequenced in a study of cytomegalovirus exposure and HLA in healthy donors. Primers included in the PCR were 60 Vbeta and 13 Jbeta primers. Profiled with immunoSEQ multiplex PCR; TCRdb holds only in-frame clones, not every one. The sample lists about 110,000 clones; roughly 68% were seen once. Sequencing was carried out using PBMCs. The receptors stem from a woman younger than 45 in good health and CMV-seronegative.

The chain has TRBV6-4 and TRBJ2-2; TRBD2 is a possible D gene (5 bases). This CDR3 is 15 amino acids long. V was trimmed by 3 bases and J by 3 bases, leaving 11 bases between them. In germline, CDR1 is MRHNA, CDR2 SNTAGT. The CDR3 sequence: CASSDGGSHTGELFF. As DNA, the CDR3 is TGTGCCAGCAGTGATGGAGGTTCTCACACCGGGGAGCTGTTTTTT.

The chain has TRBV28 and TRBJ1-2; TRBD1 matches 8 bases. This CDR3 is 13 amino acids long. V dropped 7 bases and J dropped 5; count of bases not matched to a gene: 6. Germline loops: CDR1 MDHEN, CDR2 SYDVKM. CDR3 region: CASTRDRRYGYTF. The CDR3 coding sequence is TGTGCCAGCACCCGGGACAGGAGATATGGCTACACCTTC.

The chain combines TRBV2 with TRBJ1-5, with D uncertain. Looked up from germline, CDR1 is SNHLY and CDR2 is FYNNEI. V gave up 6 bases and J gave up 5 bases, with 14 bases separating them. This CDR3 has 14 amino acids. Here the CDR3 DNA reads TGTGCCAGCAGCTCTGGCAGGTCGTATCAGCCCCAGCATTTT. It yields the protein CASSSGRSYQPQHF.

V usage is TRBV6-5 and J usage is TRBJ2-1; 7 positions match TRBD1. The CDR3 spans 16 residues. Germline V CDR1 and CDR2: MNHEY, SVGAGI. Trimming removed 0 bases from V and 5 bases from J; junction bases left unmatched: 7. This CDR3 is CASSYSRRQGDNEQFF. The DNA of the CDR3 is TGTGCCAGCAGTTACTCTCGGCGACAGGGTGACAATGAGCAGTTCTTC.

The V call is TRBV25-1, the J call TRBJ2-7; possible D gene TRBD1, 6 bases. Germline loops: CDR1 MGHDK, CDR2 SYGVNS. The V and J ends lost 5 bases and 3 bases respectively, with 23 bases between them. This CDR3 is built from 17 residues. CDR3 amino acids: CASSSPLWGTPFYEQYF. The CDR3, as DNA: TGTGCCAGCAGTTCCCCGTTGTGGGGGACACCGTTCTACGAGCAGTACTTC.

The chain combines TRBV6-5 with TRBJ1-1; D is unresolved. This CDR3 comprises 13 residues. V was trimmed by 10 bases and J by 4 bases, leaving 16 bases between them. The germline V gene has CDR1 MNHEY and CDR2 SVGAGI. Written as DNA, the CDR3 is TGTGCCACCAGCTATGGGCGTACCACTGAAGCTTTCTTT. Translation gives CATSYGRTTEAFF.

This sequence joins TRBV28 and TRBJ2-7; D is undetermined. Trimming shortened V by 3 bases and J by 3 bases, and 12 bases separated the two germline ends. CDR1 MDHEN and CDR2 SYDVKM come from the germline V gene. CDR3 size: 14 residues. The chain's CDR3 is CASSLRNNFYEQYF. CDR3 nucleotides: TGTGCCAGCAGTTTGCGGAATAACTTCTACGAGCAGTACTTC.

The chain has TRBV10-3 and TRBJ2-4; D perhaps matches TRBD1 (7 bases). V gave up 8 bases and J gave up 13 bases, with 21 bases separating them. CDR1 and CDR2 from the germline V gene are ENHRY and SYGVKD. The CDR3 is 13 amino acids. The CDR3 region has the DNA TGTGCCATCGGGGACAACAGTGGAGGGGGCCAGTACTTC. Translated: CAIGDNSGGGQYF.

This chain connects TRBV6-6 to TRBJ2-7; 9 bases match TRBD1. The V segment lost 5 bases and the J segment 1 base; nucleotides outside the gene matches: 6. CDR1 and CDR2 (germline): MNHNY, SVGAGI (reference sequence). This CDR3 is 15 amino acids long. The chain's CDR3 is CASSPTGGGSYEQYF. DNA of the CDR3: TGTGCCAGCAGTCCTACAGGGGGCGGATCCTACGAGCAGTACTTC.

The CDR3 protein is CASSLAGLNTEAFF. Here the CDR3 DNA reads TGTGCCAGCAGCTTAGCAGGGTTGAACACTGAAGCTTTCTTT. V is TRBV7-3 and J is TRBJ1-1, with D perhaps TRBD1 (5 bases). CDR1 SGHTA and CDR2 FQGTGA come from the germline V gene. This CDR3 is 14 amino acids long. The V and J ends lost 2 bases and 0 bases respectively, with 7 bases between them.

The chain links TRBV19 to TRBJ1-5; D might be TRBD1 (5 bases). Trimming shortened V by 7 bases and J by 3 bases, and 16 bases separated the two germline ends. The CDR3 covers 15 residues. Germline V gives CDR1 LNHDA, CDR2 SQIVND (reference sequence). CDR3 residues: CASIEGRSDNQPQHF. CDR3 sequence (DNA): TGTGCCAGTATTGAGGGGAGGTCGGACAATCAGCCCCAGCATTTT.

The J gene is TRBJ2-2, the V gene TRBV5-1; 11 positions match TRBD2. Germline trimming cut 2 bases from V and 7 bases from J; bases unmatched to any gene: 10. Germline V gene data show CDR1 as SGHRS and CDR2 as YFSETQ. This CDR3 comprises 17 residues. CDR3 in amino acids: CASSFVAGGPQVGELFF. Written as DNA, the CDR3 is TGCGCCAGCAGCTTTGTAGCGGGAGGGCCTCAGGTCGGGGAGCTGTTTTTT.

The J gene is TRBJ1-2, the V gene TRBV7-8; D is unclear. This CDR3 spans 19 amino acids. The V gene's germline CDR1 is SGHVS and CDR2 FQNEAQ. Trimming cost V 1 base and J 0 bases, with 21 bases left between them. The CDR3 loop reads CASSLGLLSSTLANYGYTF. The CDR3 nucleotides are TGTGCCAGCAGCTTAGGTTTATTGTCGTCAACATTGGCTAACTATGGCTACACCTTC.

CDR3 sequence: CASSYSPGTGGNEQFF. For the CDR3, the DNA is TGTGCCAGCAGTTACTCTCCCGGGACAGGGGGCAATGAGCAGTTCTTC. The rearrangement joins TRBV6-5 to TRBJ2-1; 11 bases are a match to TRBD1. Germline V gene sequence: CDR1 MNHEY, CDR2 SVGAGI. The CDR3 has 16 residues. Trimming took 0 bases from V and 6 from J; bases not matched to a gene: 4.

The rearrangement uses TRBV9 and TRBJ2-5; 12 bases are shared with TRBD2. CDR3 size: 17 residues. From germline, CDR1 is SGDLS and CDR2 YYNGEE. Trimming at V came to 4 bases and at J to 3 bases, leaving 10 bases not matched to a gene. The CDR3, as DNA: TGTGCCAGCAGCCCAGGAGAACTAGCGGGAGGTGAAGAGACCCAGTACTTC. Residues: CASSPGELAGGEETQYF.

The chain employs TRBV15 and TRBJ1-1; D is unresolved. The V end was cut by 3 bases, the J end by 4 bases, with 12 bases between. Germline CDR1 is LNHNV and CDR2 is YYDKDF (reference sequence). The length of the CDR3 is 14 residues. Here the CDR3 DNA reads TGTGCCACCAGCAGGGAATCCGGGAGCACTGAAGCTTTCTTT. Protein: CATSRESGSTEAFF.

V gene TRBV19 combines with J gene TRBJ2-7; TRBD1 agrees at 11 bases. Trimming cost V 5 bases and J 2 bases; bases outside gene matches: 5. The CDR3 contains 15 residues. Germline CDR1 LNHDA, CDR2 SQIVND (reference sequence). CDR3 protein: CASSPGQGATYEQYF. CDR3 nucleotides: TGTGCCAGTAGTCCAGGACAGGGGGCGACCTACGAGCAGTACTTC. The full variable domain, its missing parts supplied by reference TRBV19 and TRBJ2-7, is DGGITQSPKYLFRKEGQNVTLSCEQNLNHDAMYWYRQDPGQGLRLIYYSQIVNDFQKGDIAEGYSVSREKKESFPLTVTSAQKNPTAFYLCASSPGQGATYEQYFGPGTRLTVT.

The CDR3, as DNA: TGCGCCAGCAGCCAACGACGGGAGGGATACGAGCAGTACTTC. This sequence encodes CASSQRREGYEQYF. The rearrangement links TRBV4-3 to TRBJ2-7; the match to TRBD2 covers 8 bases. There are 14 residues in the CDR3. Germline loops: CDR1 LGHNA, CDR2 YSLEER. The junction had 4 bases not matched to a gene; V was cut back by 2 bases and J by 4 bases.